Following are 26 T cell receptor beta chains from one sample sequenced in a study of spatial heterogeneity in lung cancer. TCRdb processed the 5' RACE reads anew with MiXCR; each CDR3 protein has one entry. The sample yields tens of thousands of distinct CDR3 sequences, 10% to 15% seen once. Time point reported: sample taken at primary tumor resection. Sequencing of whole RNA from tumor, nontumor lung or frozen PBMC involved no sorting. The sequenced sample was PBMCs, obtained at surgery. Every receptor here comes from a male donor with early-stage non-small cell lung cancer.

This clonotype was counted ten times or more. J is TRBJ2-1 and V is TRBV4-1, with a possible D match to TRBD2 (5 bases). CDR1 and CDR2 from the germline V gene are MGHRA and YSYEKL. This CDR3 comprises 13 residues. V lost 1 base to trimming and J lost 6 bases, with 7 bases between them. CDR3 region: CASSQAGSNEQFF. CDR3 DNA sequence: TGCGCCAGCAGCCAAGCGGGGTCCAATGAGCAGTTCTTC.

In its sample, this clonotype was seen many times. The chain's CDR3 is CAWSGQGNQPQHF. DNA for the CDR3: TGTGCCTGGAGCGGACAGGGAAATCAGCCCCAGCATTTT. V gene TRBV30 combines with J gene TRBJ1-5, with 8 bases identical to TRBD1. V was clipped by 3 bases and J by 4 bases; unmatched bases: 2. This CDR3 spans 13 amino acids. Germline V gene sequence: CDR1 GTSNPN, CDR2 SVGIG (reference sequence).

The chain employs TRBV2 and TRBJ2-1; 13 bases align to TRBD2. The CDR3 has 14 amino acids. Germline V gives CDR1 SNHLY, CDR2 FYNNEI. J lost 7 bases, V lost 10 bases, and 7 bases had no gene match. The CDR3 sequence: CATYRTSGSNEQFF. Here the CDR3 DNA reads TGTGCCACCTATCGGACTAGCGGGAGTAATGAGCAGTTCTTC.

This clonotype was seen ten or more times. This chain joins TRBV20-1 and TRBJ2-5; the D call may be TRBD1 or TRBD2 (6 bases each). This CDR3 has 12 amino acids. V was shortened by 0 bases and J by 5 bases, with 7 bases between the two germline ends. The V gene's germline CDR1 is DFQATT and CDR2 SNEGSKA (reference sequence). CDR3 nucleotide sequence: TGCAGTGCTAGAGAGGGGGGCGAGACCCAGTACTTC. Its translation is CSAREGGETQYF.

The chain joins TRBV6-4 to TRBJ2-1; D might be TRBD2 (5 bases). Germline CDR1 is MRHNA and CDR2 is SNTAGT. This CDR3 region has 15 residues. The V and J ends lost 2 bases and 5 bases respectively, with 13 bases between them. The CDR3 coding sequence is TGTGCCAGCAGTGACGGTCCTAGCCAGAACAATGAGCAGTTCTTC. Translation gives CASSDGPSQNNEQFF.

This clonotype occurred a few times. This chain uses TRBV29-1 with TRBJ1-1, with unresolved D. The germline V and J ends were trimmed by 2 bases and 0 bases, with 10 bases remaining between them. Germline V gene lookup returns CDR1 SQVTM and CDR2 ANQGSEA. The CDR3 runs to 14 residues. CDR3 bases: TGCAGCGTTGAACGACCAGCAGTGAACACTGAAGCTTTCTTT. It codes for CSVERPAVNTEAFF.

The table lists this clonotype with a few counts. The V and J genes are TRBV19 and TRBJ2-7; D unresolved. This CDR3 has 12 amino acids. Deletions cut 3 bases from V and 3 bases from J, with 6 bases between. Germline CDR1 LNHDA, CDR2 SQIVND (reference sequence). DNA for the CDR3: TGTGCCAGTAGTATGATGGGCTACGAGCAGTACTTC. Translated: CASSMMGYEQYF.

This chain uses TRBV5-1 with TRBJ2-1; D gene ambiguous. CDR1 and CDR2 (germline): SGHRS, YFSETQ. V was clipped by 0 bases and J by 10 bases, with 11 bases between them. This CDR3 has 13 residues. The chain's CDR3 is CASSLGGAWEQFF. CDR3 nucleotides: TGCGCCAGCAGCTTGGGCGGTGCGTGGGAGCAGTTCTTC. The full variable domain, with the rest looked up from reference TRBV5-1 and TRBJ2-1, is KAGVTQTPRYLIKTRGQQVTLSCSPISGHRSVSWYQQTPGQGLQFLFEYFSETQRNKGNFPGRFSGRQFSNSRSEMNVSTLELGDSALYLCASSLGGAWEQFFGPGTRLTVL.

This clonotype was picked up a small number of times. The rearrangement links TRBV30 to TRBJ1-2, with 7 bases aligning to TRBD1. Germline V lookup: CDR1 GTSNPN, CDR2 SVGIG (reference sequence). CDR3 length: 14 amino acids. Germline trimming cut 5 bases from V and 2 bases from J; bases unmatched to any gene: 8. Here the CDR3 DNA reads TGTGCCTGGGAGGGCGGCAGGGGGAACTATGGCTACACCTTC. Translated: CAWEGGRGNYGYTF.

This clonotype was detected ten times or more. The chain has TRBV20-1 and TRBJ2-3; 7 nucleotides agree with TRBD1. The CDR3 has 14 amino acids. Trimming cost V 6 bases and J 4 bases; bases outside gene matches: 10. The V gene's germline CDR1 is DFQATT and CDR2 SNEGSKA (reference sequence). CDR3 sequence: CSARQGVKPDTQYF. The DNA for the CDR3 is TGCAGTGCCCGGCAGGGGGTAAAGCCAGATACGCAGTATTTT.

The rearrangement links TRBV28 to TRBJ2-5; 11 nucleotides agree with TRBD2. Germline assignment: CDR1 MDHEN and CDR2 SYDVKM. The CDR3 extends over 15 amino acids. V shed 6 bases, J shed 5 bases, and the junction held 8 bases outside the gene matches. CDR3 DNA: TGTGCCAGCAGCCTAGCGGGGGGCGGGTCGGAGACCCAGTACTTC. This sequence encodes CASSLAGGGSETQYF.

This clonotype was detected a few times. The chain has TRBV2 and TRBJ1-2, with 11 bases that match TRBD1. J was trimmed by 4 bases and V by 9 bases; bases with no gene match: 4. The length of the CDR3 is 13 residues. The germline gives CDR1 SNHLY, CDR2 FYNNEI. This CDR3 is CASGTGGFYGYTF. DNA for the CDR3: TGTGCCAGTGGGACAGGGGGATTCTATGGCTACACCTTC.

The gene calls are TRBV24-1 and TRBJ2-3; TRBD2 agrees at 8 bases. V was pared by 4 bases and J by 13 bases, with 9 bases of the junction left unmatched. Germline lookup yields CDR1 KGHDR and CDR2 SFDVKD. This CDR3 is built from 13 residues. In DNA, the CDR3 is TGTGCCACCAGTGACCATCGACGGGGGGGAGAGTATTTT. Its protein is CATSDHRRGGEYF.

In this sample, this clonotype turned up a few times. The genes are TRBV5-1 and TRBJ2-5; the match to TRBD2 covers 8 bases. The CDR3 sequence is 14 residues long. J lost 5 bases, V lost 7 bases, and 10 bases had no gene match. CDR1 and CDR2 (germline): SGHRS, YFSETQ. The CDR3 coding sequence is TGCGCCAGCGGATGGGGACCGGGAGGGGAGACCCAGTACTTC. Its translation: CASGWGPGGETQYF.

This sequence joins TRBV12-3 or TRBV12-4 and TRBJ2-7, with 8 bases that match TRBD1. J gave up 0 bases and V 4 bases, and 5 bases lay outside the gene matches. CDR3 size: 15 residues. Here the CDR3 reads CASSSRQGSSYEQYF. The CDR3 DNA reads as TGTGCCAGCAGTTCTCGACAGGGGAGCTCCTACGAGCAGTACTTC.

This clonotype was found many times. This chain links TRBV19 with TRBJ2-1; tentatively, D is TRBD1 or TRBD2 (5 bases each). Germline CDR1 and CDR2: LNHDA and SQIVND (reference sequence). V shed 7 bases and J shed 1 base, with 11 bases lying between them. The CDR3 extends over 14 amino acids. The CDR3 here is CASTSWGSYNEQFF. The CDR3 coding sequence is TGTGCCAGTACCTCTTGGGGGTCCTACAATGAGCAGTTCTTC.

This clonotype was detected a few times. This chain joins TRBV5-5 and TRBJ1-1, with 9 bases fitting TRBD1. V shed 3 bases and J 5 bases; nucleotides not matched to a gene: 8. The CDR3 has 15 residues. In germline, CDR1 is SGHKS, CDR2 YYEKEE (reference sequence). The CDR3 sequence: CASSSGTGRVTEAFF. The CDR3 nucleotides read TGTGCCAGCAGCTCGGGGACAGGGCGGGTGACTGAAGCTTTCTTT.

Only a few counts were recorded for this clonotype. The rearrangement links TRBV29-1 to TRBJ2-7; TRBD2 is a possible D gene (6 bases). This CDR3 spans 16 amino acids. Germline values: CDR1 SQVTM, CDR2 ANQGSEA. Trimming stripped 4 bases from V and 0 bases from J, with 19 bases between. This CDR3 reads CSVVGDPRGRSYEQYF. The CDR3 nucleotides read TGCAGCGTTGTCGGGGATCCGCGGGGCCGCTCCTACGAGCAGTACTTC.

The chain has TRBV29-1 and TRBJ2-7; tentative D call: TRBD1 (5 bases). V gave up 5 bases and J gave up 2 bases, with 13 bases separating them. The CDR3 has 13 residues. Germline CDR1 SQVTM, CDR2 ANQGSEA. CDR3 nucleotide sequence: TGCAGCGTTATTAGCAGGGAAACCTACGAGCAGTACTTC. Translated: CSVISRETYEQYF.

CDR3: CASSQDRRTANTEAFF. CDR3 DNA: TGTGCCAGCAGCCAAGATCGGAGAACAGCGAACACTGAAGCTTTCTTT. The rearrangement links TRBV3-1 to TRBJ1-1; D remains unclear. Germline V gene lookup returns CDR1 LGHDT and CDR2 YNNKEL (reference sequence). This CDR3 comprises 16 residues. The V end was cut by 0 bases, the J end by 1 base, with 12 bases between.

Concerning this clonotype: This sequence may be a read error, since a much larger clone differs from it by one base. The chain links TRBV2 to TRBJ2-7; no definite D call. CDR1 and CDR2 (germline): SNHLY, FYNNEI. Trimming removed 6 bases from V and 1 base from J, with 4 bases in between. The CDR3 runs to 11 residues. The CDR3: CASRDSYEQYF. CDR3 bases: TGTGCCAGCAGGGATTCCTACGAGCAGTACTTC.

This clonotype was seen repeatedly, ten times or more. V gene TRBV5-4 combines with J gene TRBJ1-2, with 9 bases aligning to TRBD1. V gave up 4 bases and J gave up 6 bases; unmatched junction bases: 10. This CDR3 comprises 15 residues. The germline CDR1 and CDR2 sequences are SGHNT and YYREEE (reference sequence). The CDR3 DNA follows: TGTGCCAGCAGCCGCGCGGGACAGGGAGACCATGGCTACACCTTC. This translates into CASSRAGQGDHGYTF.

This clonotype was counted between two and nine times. The J gene is TRBJ2-2, the V gene TRBV2; D unclear. V shed 0 bases and J shed 7 bases, with 9 bases lying between them. This CDR3 has 14 amino acids. Germline V CDR1 and CDR2: SNHLY, FYNNEI. The CDR3 nucleotides are TGTGCCAGCAGTGAAGCGCTTACTCTCGGGGAGCTGTTTTTT. Its translation: CASSEALTLGELFF.

This clonotype has a count of ten or more. The chain combines TRBV7-8 with TRBJ1-2; possibly TRBD1 for D (5 bases). Trimming took off 1 base at V and 4 bases at J, with 13 bases between the two ends. This CDR3 comprises 15 residues. Germline V gene lookup returns CDR1 SGHVS and CDR2 FQNEAQ. The CDR3 DNA sequence: TGTGCCAGCAGCTTAGAATGGGGCGGGGGCTATGGCTACACCTTC. It translates to CASSLEWGGGYGYTF.

The J gene is TRBJ2-5, the V gene TRBV6-5; 10 nucleotides line up with TRBD2. This CDR3 is built from 15 residues. With 4 bases clipped from V and 3 bases from J, the junction kept 5 bases outside the gene matches. Germline V gene sequence: CDR1 MNHEY, CDR2 SVGAGI. CDR3 bases: TGTGCCAGCAGTTTTAGCGGGGGGCCCGAAGAGACCCAGTACTTC. Translated: CASSFSGGPEETQYF.

CDR3 protein: CSGGPSYNEQFF. CDR3 sequence (DNA): TGCAGTGGCGGACCCTCCTACAATGAGCAGTTCTTC. The V gene is TRBV20-1, the J gene TRBJ2-1; D unresolved. V was cut by 7 bases and J by 0 bases, with 7 bases left in between. Germline assignment: CDR1 DFQATT and CDR2 SNEGSKA (reference sequence). The CDR3 runs to 12 residues.